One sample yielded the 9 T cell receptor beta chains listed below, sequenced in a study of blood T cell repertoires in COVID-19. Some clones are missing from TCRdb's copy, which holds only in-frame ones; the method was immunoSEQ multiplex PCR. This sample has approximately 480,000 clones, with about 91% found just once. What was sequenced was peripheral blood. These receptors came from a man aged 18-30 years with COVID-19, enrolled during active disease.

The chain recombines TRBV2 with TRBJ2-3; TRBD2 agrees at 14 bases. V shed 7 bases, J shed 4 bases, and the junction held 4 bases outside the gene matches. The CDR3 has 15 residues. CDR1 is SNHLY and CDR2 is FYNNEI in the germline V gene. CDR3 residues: CASTPTSGGADTQYF. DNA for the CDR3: TGTGCCAGCACCCCGACTAGCGGGGGGGCAGATACGCAGTATTTT.

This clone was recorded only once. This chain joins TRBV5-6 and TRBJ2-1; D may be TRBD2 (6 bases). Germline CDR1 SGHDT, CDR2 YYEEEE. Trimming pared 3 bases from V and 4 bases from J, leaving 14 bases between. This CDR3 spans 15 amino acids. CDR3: CASSYKASAYNEQFF. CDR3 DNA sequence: TGTGCCAGCAGCTATAAGGCTAGCGCGTACAATGAGCAGTTCTTC.

The CDR3 here is CASSQGANQPQHF. DNA of the CDR3: TGTGCCAGCAGCCAAGGAGCGAACCAGCCCCAGCATTTT. The rearrangement uses TRBV14 and TRBJ1-5; D is unresolved. V lost 1 base and J lost 7, with 8 bases in between. The CDR3 is 13 amino acids. Per germline, CDR1 SGHDN and CDR2 FVKESK.

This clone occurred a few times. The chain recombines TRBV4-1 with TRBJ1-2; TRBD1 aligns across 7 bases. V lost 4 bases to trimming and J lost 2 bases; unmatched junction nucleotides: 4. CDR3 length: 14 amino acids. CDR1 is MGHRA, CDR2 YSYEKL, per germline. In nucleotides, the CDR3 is TGCGCCAGCAGCCCGGCAGGGGGGAACTATGGCTACACCTTC. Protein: CASSPAGGNYGYTF.

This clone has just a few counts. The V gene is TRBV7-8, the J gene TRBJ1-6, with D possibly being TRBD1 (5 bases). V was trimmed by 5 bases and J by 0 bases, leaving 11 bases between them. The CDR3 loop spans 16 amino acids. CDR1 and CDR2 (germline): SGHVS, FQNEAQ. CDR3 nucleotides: TGTGCCAGCAGCCCAAGGGGTTTCTCCTATAATTCACCCCTCCACTTT. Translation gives CASSPRGFSYNSPLHF.

CDR3 in amino acids: CASADRGNSPLHF. The CDR3 nucleotides read TGTGCCAGCGCAGACAGGGGTAATTCACCCCTCCACTTT. The rearrangement uses TRBV5-8 and TRBJ1-6; 8 bases are shared with TRBD1. The CDR3 covers 13 residues. The V gene's germline CDR1 is SGHTS and CDR2 YDEGEE. With V trimmed by 7 bases and J by 6 bases, 3 bases remained unmatched.

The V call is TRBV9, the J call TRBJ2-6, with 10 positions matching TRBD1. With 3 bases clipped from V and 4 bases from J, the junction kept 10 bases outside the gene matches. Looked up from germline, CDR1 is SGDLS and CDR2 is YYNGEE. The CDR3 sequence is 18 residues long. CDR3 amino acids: CASSAPTGGFSGANVLTF. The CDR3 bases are TGTGCCAGCAGCGCGCCGACAGGGGGCTTTTCCGGGGCCAACGTCCTGACTTTC. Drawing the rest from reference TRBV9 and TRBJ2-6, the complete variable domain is DSGVTQTPKHLITATGQRVTLRCSPRSGDLSVYWYQQSLDQGLQFLIQYYNGEERAKGNILERFSAQQFPDLHSELNLSSLELGDSALYFCASSAPTGGFSGANVLTFGAGSRLTVL.

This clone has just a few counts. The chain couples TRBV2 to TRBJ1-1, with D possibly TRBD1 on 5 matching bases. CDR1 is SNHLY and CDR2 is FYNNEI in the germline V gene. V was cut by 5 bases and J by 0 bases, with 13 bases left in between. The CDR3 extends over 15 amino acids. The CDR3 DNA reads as TGTGCCAGCAGTCCCATTCTAGGGGTGAACACTGAAGCTTTCTTT. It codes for CASSPILGVNTEAFF.

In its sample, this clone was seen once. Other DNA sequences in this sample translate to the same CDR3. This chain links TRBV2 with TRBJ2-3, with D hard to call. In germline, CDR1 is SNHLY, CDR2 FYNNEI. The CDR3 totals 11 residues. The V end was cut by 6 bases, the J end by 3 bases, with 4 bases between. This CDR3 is CASSSTDTQYF. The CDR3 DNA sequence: TGTGCCAGCAGCAGTACAGATACGCAGTATTTT.